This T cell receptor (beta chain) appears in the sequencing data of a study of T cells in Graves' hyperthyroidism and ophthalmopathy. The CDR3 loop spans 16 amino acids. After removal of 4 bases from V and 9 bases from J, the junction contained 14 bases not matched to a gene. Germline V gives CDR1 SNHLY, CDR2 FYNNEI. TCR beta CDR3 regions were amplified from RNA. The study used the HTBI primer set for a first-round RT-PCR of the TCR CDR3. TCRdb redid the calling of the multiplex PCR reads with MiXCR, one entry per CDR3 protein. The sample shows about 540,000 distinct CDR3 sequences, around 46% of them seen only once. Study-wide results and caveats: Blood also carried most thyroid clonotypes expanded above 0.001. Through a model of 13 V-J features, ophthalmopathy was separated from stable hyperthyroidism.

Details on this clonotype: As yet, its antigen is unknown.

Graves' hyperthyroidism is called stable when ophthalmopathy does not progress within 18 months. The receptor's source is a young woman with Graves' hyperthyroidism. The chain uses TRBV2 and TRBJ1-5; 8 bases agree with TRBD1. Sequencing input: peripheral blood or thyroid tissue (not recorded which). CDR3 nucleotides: TGTGCCAGCAGTGCCCCGCTGACAGGGGACCTTCGGCCCCAGCATTTT. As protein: CASSAPLTGDLRPQHF.